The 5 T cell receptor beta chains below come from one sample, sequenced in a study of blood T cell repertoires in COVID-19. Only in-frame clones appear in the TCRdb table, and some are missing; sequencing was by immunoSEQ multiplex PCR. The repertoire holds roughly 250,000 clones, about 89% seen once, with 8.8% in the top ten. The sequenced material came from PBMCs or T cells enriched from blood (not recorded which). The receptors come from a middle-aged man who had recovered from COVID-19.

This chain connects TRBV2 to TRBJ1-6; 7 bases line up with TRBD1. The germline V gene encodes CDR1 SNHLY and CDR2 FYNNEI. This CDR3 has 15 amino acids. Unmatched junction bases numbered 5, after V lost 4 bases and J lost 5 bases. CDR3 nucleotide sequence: TGTGCCAGCAGTGCTAACAGGGGAAATAATTCACCCCTCCACTTT. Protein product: CASSANRGNNSPLHF. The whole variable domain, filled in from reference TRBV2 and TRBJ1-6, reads EPEVTQTPSHQVTQMGQEVILRCVPISNHLYFYWYRQILGQKVEFLVSFYNNEISEKSEIFDDQFSVERPDGSNFTLKIRSTKLEDSAMYFCASSANRGNNSPLHFGNGTRLTVT.

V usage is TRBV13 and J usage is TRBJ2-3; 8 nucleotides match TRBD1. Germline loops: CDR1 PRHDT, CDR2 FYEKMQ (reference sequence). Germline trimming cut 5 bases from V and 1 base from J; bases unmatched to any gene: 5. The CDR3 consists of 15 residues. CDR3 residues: CASSGGQGGTDTQYF. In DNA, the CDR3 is TGTGCCAGCAGCGGCGGACAGGGAGGCACAGATACGCAGTATTTT.

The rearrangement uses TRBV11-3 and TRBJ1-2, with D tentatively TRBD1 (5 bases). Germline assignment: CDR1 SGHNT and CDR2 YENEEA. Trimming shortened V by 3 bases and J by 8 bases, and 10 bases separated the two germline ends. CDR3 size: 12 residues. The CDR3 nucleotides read TGTGCCAGCAGCTTCGGACAAGGCGGCTACACCTTC. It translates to CASSFGQGGYTF.

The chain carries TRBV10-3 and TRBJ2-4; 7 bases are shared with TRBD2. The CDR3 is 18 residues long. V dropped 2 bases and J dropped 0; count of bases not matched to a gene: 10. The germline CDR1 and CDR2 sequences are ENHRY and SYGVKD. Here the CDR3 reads CAISEVGRETIAKNIQYF. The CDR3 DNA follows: TGTGCCATCAGTGAGGTAGGGCGGGAGACAATAGCCAAAAACATTCAGTACTTC.

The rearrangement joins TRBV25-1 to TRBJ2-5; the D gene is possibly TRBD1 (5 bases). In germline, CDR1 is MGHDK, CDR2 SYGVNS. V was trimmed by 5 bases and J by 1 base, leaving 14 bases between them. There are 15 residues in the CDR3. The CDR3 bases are TGTGCCAGCAGTTTTCAGGGATTAATCCAAGAGACCCAGTACTTC. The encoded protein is CASSFQGLIQETQYF.